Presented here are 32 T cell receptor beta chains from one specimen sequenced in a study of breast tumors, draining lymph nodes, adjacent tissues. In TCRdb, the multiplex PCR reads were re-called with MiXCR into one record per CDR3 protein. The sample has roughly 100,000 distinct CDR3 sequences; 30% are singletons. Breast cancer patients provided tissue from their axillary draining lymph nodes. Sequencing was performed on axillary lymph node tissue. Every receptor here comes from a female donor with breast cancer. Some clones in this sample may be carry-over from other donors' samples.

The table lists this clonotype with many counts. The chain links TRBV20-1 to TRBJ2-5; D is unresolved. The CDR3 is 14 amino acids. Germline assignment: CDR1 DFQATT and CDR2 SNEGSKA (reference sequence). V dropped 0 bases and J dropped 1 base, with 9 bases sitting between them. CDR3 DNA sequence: TGCAGTGCTAGAGATGGCCGGCGCCAAGAGACCCAGTACTTC. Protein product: CSARDGRRQETQYF.

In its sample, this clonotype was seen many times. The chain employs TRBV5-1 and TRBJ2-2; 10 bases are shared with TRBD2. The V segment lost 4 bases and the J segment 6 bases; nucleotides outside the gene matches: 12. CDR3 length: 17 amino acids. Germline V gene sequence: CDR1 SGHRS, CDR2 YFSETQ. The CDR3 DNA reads TGCGCCAGCAGCACTGCGCAACTAGCGGGAAGTGCCGGGGAGCTGTTTTTT. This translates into CASSTAQLAGSAGELFF.

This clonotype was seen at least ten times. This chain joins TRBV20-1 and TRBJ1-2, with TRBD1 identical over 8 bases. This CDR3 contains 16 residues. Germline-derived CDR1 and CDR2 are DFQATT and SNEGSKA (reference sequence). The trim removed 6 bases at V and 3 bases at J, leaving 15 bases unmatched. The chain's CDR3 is CSARSGQGVLDYGYTF. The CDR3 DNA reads TGCAGTGCCAGGAGTGGACAGGGAGTATTAGACTATGGCTACACCTTC.

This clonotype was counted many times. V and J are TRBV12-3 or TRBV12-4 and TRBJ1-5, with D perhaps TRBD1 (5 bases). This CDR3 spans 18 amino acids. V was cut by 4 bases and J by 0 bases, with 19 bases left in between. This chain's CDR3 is CASSWSRGGTGSNQPQHF. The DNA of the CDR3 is TGTGCCAGCAGTTGGTCACGTGGAGGGACTGGTAGCAATCAGCCCCAGCATTTT.

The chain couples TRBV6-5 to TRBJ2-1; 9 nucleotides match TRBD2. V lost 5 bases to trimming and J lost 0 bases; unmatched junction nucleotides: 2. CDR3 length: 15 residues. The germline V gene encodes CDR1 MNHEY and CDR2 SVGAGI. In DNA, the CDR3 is TGTGCCAGCAGTGGGGGACTAGCCTCCTACAATGAGCAGTTCTTC. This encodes CASSGGLASYNEQFF.

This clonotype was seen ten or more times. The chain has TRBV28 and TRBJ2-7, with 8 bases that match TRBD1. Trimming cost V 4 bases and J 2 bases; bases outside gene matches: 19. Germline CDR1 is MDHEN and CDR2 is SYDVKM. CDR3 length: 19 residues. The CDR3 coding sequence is TGTGCCAGCAGTTCGACTGGAGTGTTTTGGACAGGGCCGACCTACGAGCAGTACTTC. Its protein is CASSSTGVFWTGPTYEQYF.

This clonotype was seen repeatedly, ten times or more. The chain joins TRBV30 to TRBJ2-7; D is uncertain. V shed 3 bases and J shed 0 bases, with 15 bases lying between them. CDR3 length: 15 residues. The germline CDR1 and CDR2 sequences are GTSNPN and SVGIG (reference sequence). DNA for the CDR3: TGTGCCTGGAGCTATGGGGTCGGAAGCTCCTACGAGCAGTACTTC. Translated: CAWSYGVGSSYEQYF.

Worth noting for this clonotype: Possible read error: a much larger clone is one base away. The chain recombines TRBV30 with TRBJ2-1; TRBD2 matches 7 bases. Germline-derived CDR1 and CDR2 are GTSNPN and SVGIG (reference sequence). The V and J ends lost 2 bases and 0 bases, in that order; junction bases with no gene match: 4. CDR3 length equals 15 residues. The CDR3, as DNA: TGTGCCTGGAGTTACGGGGGGAACTCCTACAATGAGCAGTTCTTC. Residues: CAWSYGGNSYNEQFF.

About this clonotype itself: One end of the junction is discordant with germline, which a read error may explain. CDR3 loop: CGSRPGQSVYEQYF. The CDR3, as DNA: TGTGGCAGCAGGCCGGGACAATCCGTCTACGAGCAGTACTTC. This chain uses TRBV2 with TRBJ2-7; maybe TRBD1 (6 bases). Germline CDR1 is SNHLY and CDR2 is FYNNEI. This CDR3 contains 14 residues.

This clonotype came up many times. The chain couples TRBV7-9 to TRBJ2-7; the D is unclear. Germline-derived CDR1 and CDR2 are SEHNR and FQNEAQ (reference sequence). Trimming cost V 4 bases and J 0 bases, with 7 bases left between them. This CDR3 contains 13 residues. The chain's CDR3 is CASSSISSYEQYF. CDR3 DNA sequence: TGTGCCAGCAGCTCAATCAGCTCCTACGAGCAGTACTTC.

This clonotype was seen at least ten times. The CDR3 coding sequence is TGCGCCAGCAAGGCACAGCAAAATGAAAAACTGTTTTTT. Translating it yields CASKAQQNEKLFF. The genes are TRBV5-1 and TRBJ1-4; D is uncertain. The V end lost 6 bases, the J end lost 5 bases, and 11 bases lay between the germline ends. Germline V CDR1 and CDR2: SGHRS, YFSETQ. The CDR3 loop spans 13 amino acids.

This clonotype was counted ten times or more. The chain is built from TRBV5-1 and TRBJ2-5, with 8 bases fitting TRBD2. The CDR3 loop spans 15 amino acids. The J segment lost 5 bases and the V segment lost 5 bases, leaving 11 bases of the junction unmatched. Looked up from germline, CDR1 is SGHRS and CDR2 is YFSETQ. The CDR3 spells CASRSTSGGRETQYF. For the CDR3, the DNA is TGCGCCAGCAGATCTACCAGCGGGGGACGGGAGACCCAGTACTTC.

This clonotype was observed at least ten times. The CDR3 sequence: CASSAQRGGYNEQFF. CDR3 coding DNA: TGTGCCAGCAGTGCCCAGCGGGGGGGCTACAATGAGCAGTTCTTC. V and J are TRBV2 and TRBJ2-1; 10 nucleotides match TRBD2. The CDR3 covers 15 residues. V shed 4 bases, J shed 3 bases, and the junction held 3 bases outside the gene matches. From germline, CDR1 is SNHLY and CDR2 FYNNEI.

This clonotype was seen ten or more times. CDR3 sequence (DNA): TGTGCCAGCTCACTACGGAGCTCCTACAATGAGCAGTTCTTC. Its protein is CASSLRSSYNEQFF. The J gene is TRBJ2-1, the V gene TRBV18; no definite D call. CDR3 length: 14 residues. Trimming shortened V by 4 bases and J by 0 bases, and 7 bases separated the two germline ends. Per germline, CDR1 KGHSH and CDR2 LQKENI.

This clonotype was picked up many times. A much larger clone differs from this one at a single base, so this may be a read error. CDR3 DNA sequence: TGTGCCAGCAGAAGCGGCGGGGACGAGCAGTACTTC. This translates into CASRSGGDEQYF. This chain links TRBV12-3 or TRBV12-4 with TRBJ2-7; weak D call: TRBD2 (6 bases). With 6 bases removed from V and 5 bases from J, the gap between germline ends came to 11 bases. The CDR3 totals 12 residues.

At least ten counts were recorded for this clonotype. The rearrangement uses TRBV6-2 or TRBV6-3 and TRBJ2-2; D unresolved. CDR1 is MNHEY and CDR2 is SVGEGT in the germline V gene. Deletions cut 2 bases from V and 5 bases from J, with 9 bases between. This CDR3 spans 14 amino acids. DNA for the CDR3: TGTGCCAGCAGTTACCACCCTCGGACCGGGGAGCTGTTTTTT. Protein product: CASSYHPRTGELFF.

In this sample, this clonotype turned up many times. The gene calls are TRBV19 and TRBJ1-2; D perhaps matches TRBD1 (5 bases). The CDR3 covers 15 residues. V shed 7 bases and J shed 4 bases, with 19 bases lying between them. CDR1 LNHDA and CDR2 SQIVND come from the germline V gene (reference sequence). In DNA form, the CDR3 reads TGTGCCAGTACCTTCTCGACAGCGCTCCCCTATGGCTACACCTTC. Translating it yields CASTFSTALPYGYTF.

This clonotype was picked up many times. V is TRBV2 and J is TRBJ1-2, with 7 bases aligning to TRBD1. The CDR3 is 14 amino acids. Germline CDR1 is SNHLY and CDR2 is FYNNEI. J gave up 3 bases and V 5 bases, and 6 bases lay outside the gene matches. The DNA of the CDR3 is TGTGCCAGCAGTAAACAGGGGACGGACTATGGCTACACCTTC. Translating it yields CASSKQGTDYGYTF. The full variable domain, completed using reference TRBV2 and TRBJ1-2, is EPEVTQTPSHQVTQMGQEVILRCVPISNHLYFYWYRQILGQKVEFLVSFYNNEISEKSEIFDDQFSVERPDGSNFTLKIRSTKLEDSAMYFCASSKQGTDYGYTFGSGTRLTVV.

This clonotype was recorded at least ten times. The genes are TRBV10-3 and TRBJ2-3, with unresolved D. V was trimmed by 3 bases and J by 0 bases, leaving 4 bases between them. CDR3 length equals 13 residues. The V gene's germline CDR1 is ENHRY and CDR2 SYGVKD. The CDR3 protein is CAISETSTDTQYF. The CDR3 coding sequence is TGTGCCATCAGTGAAACTAGCACAGATACGCAGTATTTT.

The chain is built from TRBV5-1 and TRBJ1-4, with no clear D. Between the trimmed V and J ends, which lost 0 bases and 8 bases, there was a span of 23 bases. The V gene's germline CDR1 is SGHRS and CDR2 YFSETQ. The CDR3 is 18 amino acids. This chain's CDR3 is CASSLVVGPLSSYEKLFF. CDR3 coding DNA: TGCGCCAGCAGCTTGGTGGTTGGGCCATTAAGCTCCTACGAAAAACTGTTTTTT. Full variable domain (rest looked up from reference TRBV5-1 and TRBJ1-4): KAGVTQTPRYLIKTRGQQVTLSCSPISGHRSVSWYQQTPGQGLQFLFEYFSETQRNKGNFPGRFSGRQFSNSRSEMNVSTLELGDSALYLCASSLVVGPLSSYEKLFFGSGTQLSVL.

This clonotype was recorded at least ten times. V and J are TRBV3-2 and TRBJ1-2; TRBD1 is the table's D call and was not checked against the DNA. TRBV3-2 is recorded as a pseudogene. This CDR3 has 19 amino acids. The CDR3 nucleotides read TGTGCCAGCAGCCAAGGAGAATGGGAGAACTATGGTCCCCACTATGGCTACACCTTC. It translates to CASSQGEWENYGPHYGYTF.

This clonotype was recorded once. The CDR3 DNA reads as TGTGCCAGCAGCTGGCCGGGACTAGCGCCCAGCAAGTCCTACAATGAGCAGTTCTTC. Encoded protein: CASSWPGLAPSKSYNEQFF. J is TRBJ2-1 and V is TRBV7-2, with 10 positions matching TRBD2. The length of the CDR3 is 19 residues. With 4 bases clipped from V and 1 base from J, the junction kept 13 bases outside the gene matches. Germline values: CDR1 SGHTA, CDR2 FQGNSA.

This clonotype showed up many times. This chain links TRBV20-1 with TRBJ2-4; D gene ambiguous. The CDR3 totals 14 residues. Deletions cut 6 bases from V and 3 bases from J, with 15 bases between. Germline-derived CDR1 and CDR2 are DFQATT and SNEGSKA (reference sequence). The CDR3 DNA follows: TGCAGTGCAAAGTCCCCATCGGGCAAAAACATTCAGTACTTC. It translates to CSAKSPSGKNIQYF.

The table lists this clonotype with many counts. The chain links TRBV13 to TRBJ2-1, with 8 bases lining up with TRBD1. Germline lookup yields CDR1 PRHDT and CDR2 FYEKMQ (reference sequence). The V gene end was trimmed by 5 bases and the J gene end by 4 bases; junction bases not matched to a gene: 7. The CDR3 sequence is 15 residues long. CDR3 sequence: CASSLRTGRYNEQFF. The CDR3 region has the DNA TGTGCCAGCAGCCTCCGGACAGGGAGGTACAATGAGCAGTTCTTC.

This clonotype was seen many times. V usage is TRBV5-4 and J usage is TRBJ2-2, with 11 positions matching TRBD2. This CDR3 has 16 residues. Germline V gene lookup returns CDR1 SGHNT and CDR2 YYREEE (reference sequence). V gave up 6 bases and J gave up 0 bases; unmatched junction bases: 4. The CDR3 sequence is CASTATSGANTGELFF. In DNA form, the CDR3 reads TGTGCCAGCACCGCGACTAGCGGGGCGAACACCGGGGAGCTGTTTTTT.

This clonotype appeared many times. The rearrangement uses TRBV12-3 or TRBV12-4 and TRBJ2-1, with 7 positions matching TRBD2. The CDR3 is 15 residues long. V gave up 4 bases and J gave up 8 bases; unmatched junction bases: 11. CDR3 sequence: CASSSLGGGLDEQFF. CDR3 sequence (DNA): TGTGCCAGCAGTTCCCTTGGCGGGGGTCTCGATGAGCAGTTCTTC.

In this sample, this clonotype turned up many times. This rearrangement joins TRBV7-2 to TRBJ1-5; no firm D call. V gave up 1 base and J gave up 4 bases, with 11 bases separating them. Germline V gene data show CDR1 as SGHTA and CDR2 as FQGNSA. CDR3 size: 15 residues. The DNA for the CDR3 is TGTGCCAGCAGCTTAGTAGTGGCGAGGAATCAGCCCCAGCATTTT. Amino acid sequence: CASSLVVARNQPQHF. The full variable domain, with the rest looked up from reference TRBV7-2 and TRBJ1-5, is GAGVSQSPSNKVTEKGKDVELRCDPISGHTALYWYRQSLGQGLEFLIYFQGNSAPDKSGLPSDRFSAERTGGSVSTLTIQRTQQEDSAVYLCASSLVVARNQPQHFGDGTRLSIL.

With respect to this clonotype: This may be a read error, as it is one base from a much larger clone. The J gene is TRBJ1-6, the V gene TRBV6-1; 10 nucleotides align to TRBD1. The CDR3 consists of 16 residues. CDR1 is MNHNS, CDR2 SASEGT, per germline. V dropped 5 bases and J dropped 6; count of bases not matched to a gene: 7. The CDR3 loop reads CASSRAGTGVNSPLHF. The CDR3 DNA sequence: TGTGCCAGCAGTCGAGCGGGGACAGGGGTTAATTCACCCCTCCACTTT.

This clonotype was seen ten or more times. CDR3 nucleotide sequence: TGTGCCAGCTCATCTACAGGCGGAGGGACCGGGGAGCTGTTTTTT. The encoded protein is CASSSTGGGTGELFF. This rearrangement joins TRBV18 to TRBJ2-2, with a tentative D call TRBD2 (6 bases). Looked up from germline, CDR1 is KGHSH and CDR2 is LQKENI. The CDR3 has 15 residues. The V end was cut by 5 bases, the J end by 5 bases, with 15 bases between.

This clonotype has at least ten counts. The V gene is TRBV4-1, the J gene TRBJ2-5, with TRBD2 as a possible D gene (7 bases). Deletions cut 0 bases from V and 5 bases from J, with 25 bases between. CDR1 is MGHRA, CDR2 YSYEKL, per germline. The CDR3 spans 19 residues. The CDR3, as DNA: TGCGCCAGCAGCCAAGAAGGTGATGGGGGGGCGGGCTTTGTGGAGACCCAGTACTTC. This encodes CASSQEGDGGAGFVETQYF.

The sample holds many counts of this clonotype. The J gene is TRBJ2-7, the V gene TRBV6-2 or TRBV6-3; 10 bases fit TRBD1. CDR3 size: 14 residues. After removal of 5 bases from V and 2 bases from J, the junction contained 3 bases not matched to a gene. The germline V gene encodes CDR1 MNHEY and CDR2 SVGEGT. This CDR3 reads CASSPTGGTYEQYF. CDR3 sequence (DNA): TGTGCCAGCAGTCCGACAGGGGGCACCTACGAGCAGTACTTC.

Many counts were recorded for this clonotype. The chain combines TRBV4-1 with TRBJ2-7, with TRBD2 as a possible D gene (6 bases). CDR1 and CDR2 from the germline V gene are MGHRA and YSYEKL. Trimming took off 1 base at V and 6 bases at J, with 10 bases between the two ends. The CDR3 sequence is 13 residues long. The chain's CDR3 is CASSQGGEAEQYF. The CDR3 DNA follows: TGCGCCAGCAGCCAAGGCGGGGAAGCCGAGCAGTACTTC.